This T cell receptor beta chain came from a study of blood T cell repertoires in COVID-19. On the study more broadly: Spain, Italy and the United States supplied samples that represented acute and convalescent COVID-19. Sample material is recorded as cDNA or gDNA derived from T cells, B-cell-depleted T cells, or PBMCs.

Trimming cost V 4 bases and J 7 bases, with 11 bases left between them. This CDR3 contains 13 residues. Germline V gives CDR1 MNHEY, CDR2 SMNVEV (reference sequence). Original methodology: From reference gene primer amplification, estimates of nucleated cell counts were derived. The method was immunoSEQ multiplex PCR; TCRdb's version includes in-frame clones alone and lacks a portion of them. Clonal size and the V and J genes are those of that table, whereas D and trimming came from the DNA. The data contain approximately 240,000 clones, roughly 84% of them seen just once; the ten biggest clones take up roughly 4%.

The TCR originated in a woman aged 40 to 50 with active or convalescent COVID-19. Sample: peripheral blood. The chain uses TRBV27 and TRBJ2-1; tentative D call: TRBD1 (5 bases). Written as DNA, the CDR3 is TGTGCCAGCAGTTCCCCAGGGCGGAATGAGCAGTTCTTC. This translates into CASSSPGRNEQFF.